Many counts were recorded for the clone carrying this T cell receptor beta chain. The CDR3 extends over 15 amino acids. Per germline, CDR1 LGHDT and CDR2 YNNKEL (reference sequence). V lost 4 bases, J lost 3 bases, and 5 bases stayed unmatched. Study processing details: From reference gene primer amplification, estimates of nucleated cell counts were derived. Measured with immunoSEQ multiplex PCR; TCRdb has only the in-frame clones, and not every one. V and J calls and clone size are those listed in that table; D and trimming were worked out from the DNA. The sample carries about 150,000 clones, around four fifths recorded once. The record originates from a study of blood T cell repertoires in COVID-19. At the level of the study: Acute and convalescent COVID-19 samples came from the United States, Italy and Spain. T cells, B-cell-depleted T cells, or PBMCs provided the cDNA or gDNA that served as material.

The rearrangement joins TRBV3-1 (or the pseudogene TRBV3-2) to TRBJ2-7, with 11 bases aligning to TRBD1. The sequenced material came from peripheral blood. This receptor was obtained from a woman between 65 and 79 years old who had recovered from COVID-19. The CDR3 coding sequence is TGTGCCAGCAGCCCGACCGGGACAGGGGGCTACGAGCAGTACTTC. It is translated as CASSPTGTGGYEQYF.